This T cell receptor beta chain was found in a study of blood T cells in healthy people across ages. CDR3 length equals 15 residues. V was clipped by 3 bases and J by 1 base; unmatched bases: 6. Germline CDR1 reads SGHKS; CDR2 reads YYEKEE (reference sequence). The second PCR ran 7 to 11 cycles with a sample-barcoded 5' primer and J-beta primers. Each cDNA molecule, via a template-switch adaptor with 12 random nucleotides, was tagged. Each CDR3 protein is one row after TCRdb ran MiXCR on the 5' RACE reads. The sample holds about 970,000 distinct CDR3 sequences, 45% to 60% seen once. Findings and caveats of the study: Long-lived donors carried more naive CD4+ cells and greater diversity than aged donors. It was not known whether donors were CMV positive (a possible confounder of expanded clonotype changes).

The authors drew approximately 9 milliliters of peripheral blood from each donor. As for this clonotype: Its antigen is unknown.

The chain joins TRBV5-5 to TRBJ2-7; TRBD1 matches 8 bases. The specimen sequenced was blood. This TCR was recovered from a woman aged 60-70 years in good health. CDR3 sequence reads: CASSSDRGWSYEQYF. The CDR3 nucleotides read TGTGCCAGCAGCTCCGACAGGGGCTGGTCCTACGAGCAGTACTTC. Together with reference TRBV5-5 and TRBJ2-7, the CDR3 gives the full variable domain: DAGVTQSPTHLIKTRGQQVTLRCSPISGHKSVSWYQQVLGQGPQFIFQYYEKEERGRGNFPDRFSARQFPNYSSELNVNALLLGDSALYLCASSSDRGWSYEQYFGPGTRLTVT.